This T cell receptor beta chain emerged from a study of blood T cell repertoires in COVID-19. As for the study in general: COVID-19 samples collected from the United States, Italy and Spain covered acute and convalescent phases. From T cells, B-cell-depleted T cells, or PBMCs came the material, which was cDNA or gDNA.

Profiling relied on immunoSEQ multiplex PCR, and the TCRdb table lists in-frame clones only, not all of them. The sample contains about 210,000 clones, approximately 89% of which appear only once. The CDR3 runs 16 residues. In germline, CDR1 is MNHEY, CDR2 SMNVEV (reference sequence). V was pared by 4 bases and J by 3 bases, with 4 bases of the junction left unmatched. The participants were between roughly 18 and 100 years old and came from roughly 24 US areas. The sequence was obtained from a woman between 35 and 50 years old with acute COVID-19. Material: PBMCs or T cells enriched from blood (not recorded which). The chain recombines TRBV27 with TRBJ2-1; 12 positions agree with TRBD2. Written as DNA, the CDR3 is TGTGCCAGCAGTTCAAGGACTAGCGGGATCTACAATGAGCAGTTCTTC. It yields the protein CASSSRTSGIYNEQFF.